One sample yielded the 27 T cell receptor beta chains listed below, sequenced in a study of T cells in localized non-small cell lung cancer. Sequenced by immunoSEQ multiplex PCR; TCRdb stores in-frame clones only, minus some. In the table there are around 26,000 clones, approximately 84% of which are singletons. Specimen: peripheral blood, collected before any cancer treatment. Receptor source: a man between 40 and 75 years old with stage III squamous cell lung carcinoma.

Note on this clone: The same CDR3 also results from other DNA sequences found in this sample. The V call is TRBV18, the J call TRBJ1-4; 10 positions agree with TRBD1. V lost 0 bases to trimming and J lost 6 bases; unmatched junction nucleotides: 1. CDR3 length: 15 residues. The germline V gene has CDR1 KGHSH and CDR2 LQKENI. Here the CDR3 DNA reads TGTGCCAGCTCACCACCCGGACAGGGGGATGAAAAACTGTTTTTT. This codes for CASSPPGQGDEKLFF.

The rearrangement joins TRBV5-6 to TRBJ1-3, with a weak D call TRBD1 (5 bases). The germline V gene has CDR1 SGHDT and CDR2 YYEEEE. The CDR3 consists of 14 residues. V was trimmed by 5 bases and J by 4 bases, leaving 13 bases between them. The CDR3 sequence is CASRNLGQGNTIYF. The CDR3 DNA follows: TGTGCCAGCAGGAACCTGGGGCAAGGAAACACCATATATTTT. Full variable domain (rest looked up from reference TRBV5-6 and TRBJ1-3): DAGVTQSPTHLIKTRGQQVTLRCSPKSGHDTVSWYQQALGQGPQFIFQYYEEEERQRGNFPDRFSGHQFPNYSSELNVNALLLGDSALYLCASRNLGQGNTIYFGEGSWLTVV.

This clone has more than one count but fewer than ten. The rearrangement uses TRBV10-1 and TRBJ1-2; no definite D call. V lost 3 bases, J lost 4 bases, and 6 bases lay in between. The CDR3 loop spans 12 amino acids. Germline CDR1 reads WNHNN; CDR2 reads SYGVQD (reference sequence). The CDR3 is CASSEGAYGYTF. The CDR3 coding sequence is TGCGCCAGCAGTGAAGGAGCCTATGGCTACACCTTC.

The chain uses TRBV13 and TRBJ1-1; D remains unclear. The CDR3 is made up of 12 amino acids. Germline V gene lookup returns CDR1 PRHDT and CDR2 FYEKMQ (reference sequence). Between the trimmed V and J ends, which lost 3 bases and 4 bases, there was a span of 6 bases. The CDR3 bases are TGTGCCAGCAGCTTGTGGGGCACTGAAGCTTTCTTT. This translates into CASSLWGTEAFF.

The chain couples TRBV7-3 to TRBJ2-2, with D perhaps matching TRBD1 or TRBD2 (5 bases each). The V gene lost 8 bases and the J gene lost 10 bases, with 23 bases spanning the gap. CDR3 length: 15 amino acids. CDR1 is SGHTA, CDR2 FQGTGA, per germline. This CDR3 reads CASSNGAGSPTELFF. The CDR3 region has the DNA TGTGCCAGCTCTAACGGGGCAGGGAGCCCGACGGAGCTGTTTTTT.

The chain joins TRBV18 to TRBJ2-7; D gene unclear. V lost 2 bases, J lost 3 bases, and 11 bases lay in between. The V gene's germline CDR1 is KGHSH and CDR2 LQKENI. CDR3 length: 14 amino acids. Here the CDR3 reads CASSPKKTIYEQYF. In DNA, the CDR3 is TGTGCCAGCTCACCAAAAAAGACCATCTACGAGCAGTACTTC.

This rearrangement joins TRBV5-1 to TRBJ1-2; a possible D gene is TRBD1 (5 bases). CDR3 length equals 14 residues. V gave up 3 bases and J gave up 3 bases, with 12 bases separating them. From germline, CDR1 is SGHRS and CDR2 YFSETQ. The DNA for the CDR3 is TGCGCCAGCAGCTCGCCGGGACGCGACTATGGCTACACCTTC. It specifies CASSSPGRDYGYTF.

V usage is TRBV10-3 and J usage is TRBJ2-3; 10 bases are a match to TRBD2. Germline V gene data show CDR1 as ENHRY and CDR2 as SYGVKD. This CDR3 spans 16 amino acids. V was clipped by 3 bases and J by 6 bases; unmatched bases: 9. The CDR3 loop is CAISDGLADGMDTQYF. DNA of the CDR3: TGTGCCATCAGTGATGGACTAGCGGACGGTATGGATACGCAGTATTTT.

This chain joins TRBV18 and TRBJ2-7; 8 bases agree with TRBD1. CDR1 KGHSH and CDR2 LQKENI come from the germline V gene. The CDR3 runs 14 residues. The J segment lost 0 bases and the V segment lost 6 bases, leaving 4 bases of the junction unmatched. For the CDR3, the DNA is TGTGCCAGCTCCAGGACAGGGAGCTCCTACGAGCAGTACGTC. Translated, it gives CASSRTGSSYEQYV.

Only one count was recorded for this clone. The V gene is TRBV11-2, the J gene TRBJ1-1; no reliable D call. The CDR3 consists of 16 residues. The germline V and J ends were trimmed by 5 bases and 5 bases, with 21 bases remaining between them. From germline, CDR1 is SGHAT and CDR2 FQNNGV. CDR3 in DNA: TGTGCCAGCAGCCCCCCCATCTGGGGAACGGGTACTGAAGCTTTCTTT. This sequence encodes CASSPPIWGTGTEAFF.

CDR3 loop: CASSPGWAKNIQYF. CDR3 bases: TGTGCCAGCAGTCCCGGGTGGGCCAAAAACATTCAGTACTTC. The chain carries TRBV27 and TRBJ2-4; D unresolved. Looked up from germline, CDR1 is MNHEY and CDR2 is SMNVEV (reference sequence). The CDR3 loop spans 14 amino acids. The ends were cut back, 5 bases at V and 1 base at J, with 9 bases in the middle.

The chain links TRBV6-5 to TRBJ1-1; D unresolved. This CDR3 contains 15 residues. V was cut by 4 bases and J by 11 bases, with 23 bases left in between. Germline V gives CDR1 MNHEY, CDR2 SVGAGI. The CDR3 loop is CASSLSGPKIGDAFF. The CDR3 coding sequence is TGTGCCAGCAGTTTATCGGGCCCAAAGATAGGCGATGCTTTCTTT.

The J gene is TRBJ1-6, the V gene TRBV7-8; TRBD1 is a possible D gene (6 bases). The CDR3 length is 16 residues. V was pared by 2 bases and J by 7 bases, with 15 bases between. Germline V CDR1 and CDR2: SGHVS, FQNEAQ. The DNA for the CDR3 is TGTGCCAGCAGCTTATTTGTAGGACAGCGAAATTCACCCCTCCACTTT. It is translated as CASSLFVGQRNSPLHF.

This rearrangement joins TRBV29-1 to TRBJ2-1; 10 positions match TRBD2. V trimming: 6 bases; J trimming: 2 bases; junction bases outside the gene matches: 7. This CDR3 region has 15 residues. Germline CDR1 SQVTM, CDR2 ANQGSEA. The CDR3 bases are TGCAGCGTCAAAGGGACTAGCGTCACCTACAATGAGCAGTTCTTC. Its translation is CSVKGTSVTYNEQFF.

V and J are TRBV7-9 and TRBJ2-7, with D maybe TRBD2 (7 bases). Germline V gives CDR1 SEHNR, CDR2 FQNEAQ (reference sequence). Trimming shortened V by 4 bases and J by 0 bases, and 13 bases separated the two germline ends. CDR3 length equals 15 residues. CDR3 DNA: TGTGCCAGCAGCTCCAAGGGGGGGCACTCCTACGAGCAGTACTTC. It encodes CASSSKGGHSYEQYF.

This clone was seen only a few times. The V call is TRBV5-1, the J call TRBJ2-7; 8 bases align to TRBD2. The germline gives CDR1 SGHRS, CDR2 YFSETQ. V was pared by 6 bases and J by 6 bases, with 8 bases of the junction left unmatched. The length of the CDR3 is 13 residues. The DNA of the CDR3 is TGCGCCAGCAAGAGCAGCCTAGCGGGCGAGCAGTACTTC. The encoded protein is CASKSSLAGEQYF.

The V call is TRBV2, the J call TRBJ2-7, with D perhaps matching TRBD1 (5 bases). Germline V gene sequence: CDR1 SNHLY, CDR2 FYNNEI. V was pared by 3 bases and J by 3 bases, with 12 bases between. This CDR3 spans 14 amino acids. The CDR3 bases are TGTGCCAGCAGTGACAGGGTCCGCGGCTACGAGCAGTACTTC. Translated, it gives CASSDRVRGYEQYF.

The chain recombines TRBV28 with TRBJ1-1; no definite D call. Looked up from germline, CDR1 is MDHEN and CDR2 is SYDVKM. The CDR3 is 11 amino acids. V was clipped by 6 bases and J by 4 bases, with 6 bases between them. CDR3: CASRYSTEAFF. DNA of the CDR3: TGTGCCAGCAGGTATAGCACTGAAGCTTTCTTT. Full variable domain (rest looked up from reference TRBV28 and TRBJ1-1): DVKVTQSSRYLVKRTGEKVFLECVQDMDHENMFWYRQDPGLGLRLIYFSYDVKMKEKGDIPEGYSVSREKKERFSLILESASTNQTSMYLCASRYSTEAFFGQGTRLTVV.

The chain is built from TRBV9 and TRBJ1-3; 9 nucleotides match TRBD1. This CDR3 is built from 13 residues. Germline V lookup: CDR1 SGDLS, CDR2 YYNGEE. Trimming removed 4 bases from V and 7 bases from J; junction bases left unmatched: 3. CDR3 region: CASSLGQGNTIYF. CDR3 sequence (DNA): TGTGCCAGCAGCTTGGGACAGGGTAACACCATATATTTT.

CDR3: CASSMRDRGAERFF. Here the CDR3 DNA reads TGTGCCAGTAGTATGCGGGACAGGGGGGCCGAGAGGTTCTTT. The chain uses TRBV19 and TRBJ1-1; TRBD1 aligns across 11 bases. This CDR3 comprises 14 residues. The trim removed 3 bases at V and 14 bases at J, leaving 11 bases unmatched. The germline V gene encodes CDR1 LNHDA and CDR2 SQIVND (reference sequence).

The rearrangement joins TRBV5-5 to TRBJ1-1; a weak D match, TRBD1 (5 bases). Germline CDR1 and CDR2: SGHKS and YYEKEE (reference sequence). V lost 0 bases, J lost 8 bases, and 8 bases lay in between. This CDR3 has 12 residues. The CDR3 loop reads CASSLVHREAFF. CDR3 coding DNA: TGTGCCAGCAGCTTGGTGCACAGGGAAGCTTTCTTT.

This clone was counted once. The rearrangement links TRBV29-1 to TRBJ1-1; tentatively, D is TRBD1 (5 bases). The CDR3 consists of 11 residues. CDR1 is SQVTM, CDR2 ANQGSEA, per germline. Trimming took 3 bases from V and 7 from J, leaving 9 bases between them. This chain's CDR3 is CSVERGLEAFF. In DNA form, the CDR3 reads TGCAGCGTTGAGAGGGGCCTTGAAGCTTTCTTT. The full variable domain, its missing parts supplied by reference TRBV29-1 and TRBJ1-1, is SAVISQKPSRDICQRGTSLTIQCQVDSQVTMMFWYRQQPGQSLTLIATANQGSEATYESGFVIDKFPISRPNLTFSTLTVSNMSPEDSSIYLCSVERGLEAFFGQGTRLTVV.

The CDR3 protein is CASSQEWTLASYEQYV. In DNA form, the CDR3 reads TGCGCCAGCAGCCAAGAATGGACACTCGCCTCCTACGAGCAGTACGTC. The chain couples TRBV4-1 to TRBJ2-7; D possibly corresponds to TRBD1 (5 bases). Germline V gene lookup returns CDR1 MGHRA and CDR2 YSYEKL. The germline V and J ends were trimmed by 0 bases and 0 bases, with 12 bases remaining between them. This CDR3 contains 16 residues.

The chain couples TRBV19 to TRBJ1-5; possibly TRBD1 for D (5 bases). The CDR3 spans 16 residues. Trimming removed 1 base from V and 6 bases from J, with 16 bases in between. Germline V CDR1 and CDR2: LNHDA, SQIVND (reference sequence). Written as DNA, the CDR3 is TGTGCCAGTAGTATAGGTTCGGGGGTTGGCGGTCAGCCCCAGCATTTT. It is translated as CASSIGSGVGGQPQHF.

V usage is TRBV4-2 and J usage is TRBJ2-5; 9 nucleotides agree with TRBD2. CDR1 is LGHNA and CDR2 is YNFKEQ in the germline V gene. V was pared by 4 bases and J by 5 bases, with 11 bases of the junction left unmatched. This CDR3 is 16 amino acids long. Here the CDR3 reads CASSPNGGRALETQYF. The CDR3, as DNA: TGTGCCAGCAGCCCAAACGGCGGGAGGGCCCTGGAGACCCAGTACTTC.

CDR3 amino acids: CASSAGQNSPLHF. The CDR3 DNA follows: TGTGCCAGCAGCGCCGGACAGAATTCACCCCTCCACTTT. The chain has TRBV9 and TRBJ1-6; tentatively, D is TRBD1 (6 bases). V gave up 3 bases and J gave up 7 bases, with 8 bases separating them. The CDR3 has 13 amino acids. Per germline, CDR1 SGDLS and CDR2 YYNGEE.

This chain links TRBV27 with TRBJ2-2; D ambiguous. The CDR3 contains 9 residues. The germline CDR1 and CDR2 sequences are MNHEY and SMNVEV (reference sequence). V was shortened by 11 bases and J by 6 bases, with 4 bases between the two germline ends. CDR3 in amino acids: CAPPGELFF. The DNA of the CDR3 is TGTGCCCCCCCCGGGGAGCTGTTTTTT.